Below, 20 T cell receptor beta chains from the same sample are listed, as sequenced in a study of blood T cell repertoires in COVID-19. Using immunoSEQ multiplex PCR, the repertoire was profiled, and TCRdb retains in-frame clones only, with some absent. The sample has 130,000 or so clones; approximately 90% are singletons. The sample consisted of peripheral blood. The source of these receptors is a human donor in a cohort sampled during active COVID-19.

DNA for the CDR3: TGTGCCAGCAGCTACCGACAGGGGGTCCTCCTCGAGCAGTACTTC. Its translation: CASSYRQGVLLEQYF. The genes are TRBV7-8 and TRBJ2-7; 9 bases line up with TRBD1. With V trimmed by 4 bases and J by 6 bases, 10 bases remained unmatched. CDR3 length: 15 residues. Germline V gene data show CDR1 as SGHVS and CDR2 as FQNEAQ.

CDR3 DNA sequence: TGTGCCAGCAGCTCCGGGACAGGGTCGGACGAGCAGTACTTC. This gives the protein CASSSGTGSDEQYF. The rearrangement uses TRBV11-2 and TRBJ2-7, with TRBD1 identical over 9 bases. The V and J ends lost 4 bases and 5 bases, in that order; junction bases with no gene match: 6. CDR3 length equals 14 residues. The germline V gene encodes CDR1 SGHAT and CDR2 FQNNGV.

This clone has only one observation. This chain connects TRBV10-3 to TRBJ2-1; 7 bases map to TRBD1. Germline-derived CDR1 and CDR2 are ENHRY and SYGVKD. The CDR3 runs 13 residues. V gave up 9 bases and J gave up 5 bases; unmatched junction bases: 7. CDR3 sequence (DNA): TGTGCCATGGCCGGGACAGTGGACAATGAGCAGTTCTTC. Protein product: CAMAGTVDNEQFF.

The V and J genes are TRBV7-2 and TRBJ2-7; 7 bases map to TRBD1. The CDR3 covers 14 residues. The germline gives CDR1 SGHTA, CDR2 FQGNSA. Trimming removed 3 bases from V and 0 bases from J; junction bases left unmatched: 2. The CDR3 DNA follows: TGTGCCAGCAGCTTGGACAGGACCTCCTACGAGCAGTACTTC. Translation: CASSLDRTSYEQYF.

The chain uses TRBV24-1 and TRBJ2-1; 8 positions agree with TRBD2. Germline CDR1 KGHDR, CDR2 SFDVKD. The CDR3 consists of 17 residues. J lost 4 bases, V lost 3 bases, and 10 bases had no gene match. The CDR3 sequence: CATSDGTGGISYNEQFF. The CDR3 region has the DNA TGTGCCACCAGTGATGGGACGGGGGGGATCTCATACAATGAGCAGTTCTTC.

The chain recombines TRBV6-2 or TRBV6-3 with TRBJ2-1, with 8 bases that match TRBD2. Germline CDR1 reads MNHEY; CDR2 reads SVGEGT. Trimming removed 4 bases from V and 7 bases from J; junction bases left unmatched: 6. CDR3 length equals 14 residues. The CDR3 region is CASSSLAGGNEQFF. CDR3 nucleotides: TGTGCCAGCAGTTCTCTGGCGGGGGGTAATGAGCAGTTCTTC.

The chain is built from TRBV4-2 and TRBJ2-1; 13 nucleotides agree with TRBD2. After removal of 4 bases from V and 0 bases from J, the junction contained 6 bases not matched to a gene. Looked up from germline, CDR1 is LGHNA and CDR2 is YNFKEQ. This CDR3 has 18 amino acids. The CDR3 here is CASSRGLAGTSSYNEQFF. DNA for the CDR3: TGTGCCAGCAGCCGGGGACTAGCGGGGACAAGCTCCTACAATGAGCAGTTCTTC.

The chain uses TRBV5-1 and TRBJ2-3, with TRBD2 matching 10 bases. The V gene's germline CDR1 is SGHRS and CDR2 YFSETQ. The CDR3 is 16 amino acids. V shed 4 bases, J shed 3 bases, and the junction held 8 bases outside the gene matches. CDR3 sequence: CASSISTSGITDTQYF. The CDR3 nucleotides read TGCGCCAGCAGCATCTCTACTAGCGGGATAACAGATACGCAGTATTTT.

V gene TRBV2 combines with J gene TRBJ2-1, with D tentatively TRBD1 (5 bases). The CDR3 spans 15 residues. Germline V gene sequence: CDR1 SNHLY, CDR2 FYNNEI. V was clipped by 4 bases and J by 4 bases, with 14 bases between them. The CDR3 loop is CASSADSNPYNEQFF. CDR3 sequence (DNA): TGTGCCAGCAGTGCCGACAGTAACCCTTACAATGAGCAGTTCTTC.

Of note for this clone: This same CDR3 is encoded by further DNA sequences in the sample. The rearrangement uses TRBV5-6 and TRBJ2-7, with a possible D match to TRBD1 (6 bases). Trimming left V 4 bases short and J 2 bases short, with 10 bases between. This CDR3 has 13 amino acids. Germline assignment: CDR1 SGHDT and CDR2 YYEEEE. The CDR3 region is CASSPGDPYEQYF. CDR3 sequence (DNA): TGTGCCAGCAGCCCAGGGGATCCCTACGAGCAGTACTTC.

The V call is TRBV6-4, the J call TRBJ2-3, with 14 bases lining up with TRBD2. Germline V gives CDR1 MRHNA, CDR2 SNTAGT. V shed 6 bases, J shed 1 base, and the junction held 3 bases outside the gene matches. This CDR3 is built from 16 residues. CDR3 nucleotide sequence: TGTGCCAGCAGCCTGGGACTAGCGGGGGGCACAGATACGCAGTATTTT. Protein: CASSLGLAGGTDTQYF.

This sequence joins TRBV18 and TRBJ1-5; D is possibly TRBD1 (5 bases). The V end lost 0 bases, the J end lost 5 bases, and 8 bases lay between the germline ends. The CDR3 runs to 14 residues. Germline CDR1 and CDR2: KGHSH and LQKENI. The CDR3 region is CASSPPGGYQPQHF. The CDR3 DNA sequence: TGTGCCAGCTCACCACCGGGGGGGTATCAGCCCCAGCATTTT.

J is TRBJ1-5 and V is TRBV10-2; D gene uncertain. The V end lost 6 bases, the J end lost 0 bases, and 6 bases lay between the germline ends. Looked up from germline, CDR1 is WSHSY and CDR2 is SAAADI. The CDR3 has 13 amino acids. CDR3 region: CASRLNSNQPQHF. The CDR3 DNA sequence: TGCGCCAGCAGATTAAATAGCAATCAGCCCCAGCATTTT.

This CDR3 reads CASSARTSGGSSYEQYF. In nucleotides, the CDR3 is TGTGCCAGCAGCGCGCGGACTAGCGGGGGGAGCTCCTACGAGCAGTACTTC. V usage is TRBV3-1 (or the pseudogene TRBV3-2) and J usage is TRBJ2-7; 14 bases agree with TRBD2. Germline CDR1 and CDR2: LGHDT and YNNKEL (reference sequence). The CDR3 extends over 17 amino acids. The ends lost 5 bases at V and 0 bases at J; junction bases unmatched: 6.

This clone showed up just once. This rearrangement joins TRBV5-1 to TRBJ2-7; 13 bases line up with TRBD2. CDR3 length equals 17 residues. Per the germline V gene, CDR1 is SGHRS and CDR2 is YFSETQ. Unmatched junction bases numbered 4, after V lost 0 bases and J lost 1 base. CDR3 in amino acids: CASSLVPGLAGSYEQYF. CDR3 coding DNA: TGCGCCAGCAGCTTGGTTCCGGGACTAGCGGGGTCCTACGAGCAGTACTTC.

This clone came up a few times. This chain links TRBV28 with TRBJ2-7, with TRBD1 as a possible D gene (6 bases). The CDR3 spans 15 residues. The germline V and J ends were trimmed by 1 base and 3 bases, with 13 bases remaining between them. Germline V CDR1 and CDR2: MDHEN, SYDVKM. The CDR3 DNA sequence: TGTGCCAGCAGTTTATCAGGGGCAGGCAACTACGAGCAGTACTTC. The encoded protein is CASSLSGAGNYEQYF.

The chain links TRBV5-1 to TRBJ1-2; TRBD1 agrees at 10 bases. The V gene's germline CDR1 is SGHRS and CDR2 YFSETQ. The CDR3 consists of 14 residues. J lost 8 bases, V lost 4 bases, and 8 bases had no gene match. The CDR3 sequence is CASSTDRGSQGYTF. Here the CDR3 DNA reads TGCGCCAGCAGCACGGACAGGGGGTCTCAAGGCTACACCTTC.

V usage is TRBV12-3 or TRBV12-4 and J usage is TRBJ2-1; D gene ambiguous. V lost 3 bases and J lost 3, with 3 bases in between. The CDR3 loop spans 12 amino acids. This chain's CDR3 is CASSFGYNEQFF. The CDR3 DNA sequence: TGTGCCAGCAGTTTCGGCTACAATGAGCAGTTCTTC.

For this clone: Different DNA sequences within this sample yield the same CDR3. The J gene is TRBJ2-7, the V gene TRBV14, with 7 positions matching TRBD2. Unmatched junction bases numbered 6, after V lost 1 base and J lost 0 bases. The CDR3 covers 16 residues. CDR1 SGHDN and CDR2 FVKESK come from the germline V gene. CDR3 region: CASSQVVSGPSYEQYF. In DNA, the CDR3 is TGTGCCAGCAGCCAAGTCGTTAGCGGGCCCTCCTACGAGCAGTACTTC.

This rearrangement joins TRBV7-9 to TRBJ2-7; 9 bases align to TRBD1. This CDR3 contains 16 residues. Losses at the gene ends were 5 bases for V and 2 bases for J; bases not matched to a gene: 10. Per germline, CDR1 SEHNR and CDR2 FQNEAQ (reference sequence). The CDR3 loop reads CASSPPNGQGPYEQYF. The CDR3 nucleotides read TGTGCCAGCAGCCCCCCGAACGGACAGGGGCCCTACGAGCAGTACTTC.